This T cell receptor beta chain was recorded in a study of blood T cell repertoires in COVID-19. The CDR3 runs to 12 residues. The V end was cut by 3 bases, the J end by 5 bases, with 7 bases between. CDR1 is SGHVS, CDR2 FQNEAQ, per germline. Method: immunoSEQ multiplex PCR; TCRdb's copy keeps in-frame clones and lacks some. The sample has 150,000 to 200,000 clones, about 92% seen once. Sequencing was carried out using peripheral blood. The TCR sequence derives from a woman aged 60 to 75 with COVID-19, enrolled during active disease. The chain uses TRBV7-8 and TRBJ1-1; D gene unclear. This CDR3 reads CASSFPETEAFF. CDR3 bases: TGTGCCAGCAGCTTCCCGGAGACTGAAGCTTTCTTT.